This T cell receptor beta chain was captured in a study of CD8 T cells in Susac syndrome. Study context: Among the Susac syndrome patients who underwent sequencing, roughly six had clinically active disease, while about eight of them were in remission.

CD8+ and CD4+ blood T cells underwent TCR beta sequencing. It was with random hexamers that roughly 0.5 to 1 ug RNA was reverse transcribed. Multiplex immunoSEQ PCR targeted 54 Vbeta and 13 Jbeta TCR beta segments. From the immunoSEQ multiplex PCR reads, TCRdb called clonotypes with MiXCR, one entry per CDR3 protein. The profile shows about 190,000 distinct CDR3 sequences, approximately 94% of them singletons. The germline gives CDR1 SGHAT, CDR2 FQNNGV. Trimming at V came to 5 bases and at J to 3 bases, leaving 11 bases not matched to a gene. The length of the CDR3 is 17 residues. The clonotype comes from a human donor with Susac syndrome. The chain is built from TRBV11-2 and TRBJ2-1; 9 bases are shared with TRBD2. The sequencing sample was made of CD4+ T cells from PBMCs. The CDR3 spells CASSQLLSGGLYNEQFF. CDR3 DNA sequence: TGTGCCAGCAGCCAATTACTCAGCGGGGGGCTCTACAATGAGCAGTTCTTC.